This passage covers 6 T cell receptor beta chains from one sample sequenced in a study of cytomegalovirus exposure and HLA in healthy donors (dated by TCRdb to the late 2010s). The library was generated by the immunoSEQ multiplex PCR assay. A mixture of 60 forward primers for TCR Vbeta segments and 13 reverse primers for TCR Jbeta segments was used in the multiplex PCR. TCRdb retrieved this table from immuneACCESS and kept in-frame rearrangements only. Not all clones are present; in checked studies, unresolved V genes account for under half, and no reason is known for the remainder. The sample has 200,000 or so clones on record, 65% to 80% of them singletons. Roughly 15% of the sample rests with the top ten. Sequenced: PBMCs. Receptors were obtained from a man aged 35 to 55 in good health and CMV-seronegative.

The chain couples TRBV9 to TRBJ1-3; TRBD1 aligns across 7 bases. The germline gives CDR1 SGDLS, CDR2 YYNGEE. Trimming cost V 2 bases and J 1 base; bases outside gene matches: 6. The CDR3 runs 16 residues. CDR3 amino acids: CASSVVDRASGNTIYF. The CDR3 nucleotides read TGTGCCAGCAGCGTGGTAGACAGGGCTTCTGGAAACACCATATATTTT.

The chain recombines TRBV6-4 with TRBJ2-3; 7 positions match TRBD2. Germline assignment: CDR1 MRHNA and CDR2 SNTAGT. Germline trimming cut 3 bases from V and 8 bases from J; bases unmatched to any gene: 8. The CDR3 is 14 amino acids. CDR3 loop: CASSESGEQGTQYF. The CDR3 DNA reads as TGTGCCAGCAGTGAAAGCGGGGAGCAAGGTACGCAGTATTTT.

V usage is TRBV19 and J usage is TRBJ1-2; D call uncertain. Trimming stripped 6 bases from V and 6 bases from J, with 8 bases between. Germline V CDR1 and CDR2: LNHDA, SQIVND (reference sequence). This CDR3 is built from 11 residues. CDR3 DNA sequence: TGTGCCAGTAGATCCCGGGATGGCTACACCTTC. Its translation: CASRSRDGYTF. The full variable domain, completed using reference TRBV19 and TRBJ1-2, is DGGITQSPKYLFRKEGQNVTLSCEQNLNHDAMYWYRQDPGQGLRLIYYSQIVNDFQKGDIAEGYSVSREKKESFPLTVTSAQKNPTAFYLCASRSRDGYTFGSGTRLTVV.

This rearrangement joins TRBV7-8 to TRBJ2-7, with D perhaps matching TRBD2 (6 bases). The CDR3 spans 14 residues. CDR1 is SGHVS, CDR2 FQNEAQ, per germline. V lost 5 bases and J 3 bases, leaving 14 bases between the germline ends. CDR3 loop: CASSRSGGRYEQYF. The DNA of the CDR3 is TGTGCCAGCAGCCGTAGCGGCGGCCGCTACGAGCAGTACTTC.

The count of this clone is one. The rearrangement uses TRBV14 and TRBJ1-1; D gene unclear. The CDR3 contains 13 residues. Germline V gene lookup returns CDR1 SGHDN and CDR2 FVKESK. Deletions cut 5 bases from V and 0 bases from J, with 7 bases between. The CDR3 is CASSSTMNTEAFF. DNA of the CDR3: TGTGCCAGCAGCTCGACAATGAACACTGAAGCTTTCTTT.

The CDR3 reads CAISGSGYQPQHF. CDR3 nucleotide sequence: TGTGCCATCAGTGGATCGGGGTATCAGCCCCAGCATTTT. The chain recombines TRBV10-3 with TRBJ1-5, with D hard to call. This CDR3 is 13 amino acids long. Between the trimmed V and J ends, which lost 4 bases and 5 bases, there was a span of 9 bases. CDR1 ENHRY and CDR2 SYGVKD come from the germline V gene.